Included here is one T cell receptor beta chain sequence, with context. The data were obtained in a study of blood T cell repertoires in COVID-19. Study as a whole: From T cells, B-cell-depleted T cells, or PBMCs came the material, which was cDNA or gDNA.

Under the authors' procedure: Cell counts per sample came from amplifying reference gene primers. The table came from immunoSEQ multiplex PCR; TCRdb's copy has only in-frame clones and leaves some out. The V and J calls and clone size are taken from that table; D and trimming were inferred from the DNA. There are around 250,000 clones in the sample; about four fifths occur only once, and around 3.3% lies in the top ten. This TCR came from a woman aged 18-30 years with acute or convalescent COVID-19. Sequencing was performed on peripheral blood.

CDR3: CASSYSLGEKLFF. In DNA form, the CDR3 reads TGTGCCAGCAGTTACTCTCTCGGTGAAAAACTGTTTTTT. This sequence joins TRBV6-6 and TRBJ1-4; D call uncertain. Trimming took off 0 bases at V and 7 bases at J, with 6 bases between the two ends. CDR1 is MNHNY and CDR2 is SVGAGI in the germline V gene (reference sequence). The CDR3 is 13 amino acids.